A single sample gave rise to the 32 T cell receptor beta chains below, sequenced in a study of T and B cells in COVID-19 patients. Multiplex PCR with BIOMED2 TRB-A/B primer pools amplified TRB rearrangements. TCRdb fed the multiplex PCR reads into MiXCR, producing one record per CDR3 protein. The data contain roughly 2,300 distinct CDR3 sequences, approximately 25% of them singletons. Each TRB amplification used roughly 220-550 ng of genomic DNA from blood. Material for sequencing was blood. The receptors derive from a human donor with active COVID-19.

This clonotype occurred a few times. The V call is TRBV28, the J call TRBJ1-5, with D tentatively TRBD1 (5 bases). Germline V gene data show CDR1 as MDHEN and CDR2 as SYDVKM. Between the trimmed V and J ends, which lost 6 bases and 6 bases, there was a span of 9 bases. CDR3 length equals 12 residues. CDR3 DNA sequence: TGTGCCAGCAGCAGCGGGACTCAGCCCCAGCATTTT. It specifies CASSSGTQPQHF.

This clonotype showed up just once. The chain recombines TRBV27 with TRBJ1-5; 12 positions match TRBD1. V trimming: 5 bases; J trimming: 6 bases; junction bases outside the gene matches: 14. Germline values: CDR1 MNHEY, CDR2 SMNVEV (reference sequence). The CDR3 loop spans 18 amino acids. The DNA of the CDR3 is TGTGCCAGCAGTCCTAGCGGGGGACAGGGGGCGCGGAGTCAGCCCCAGCATTTT. Amino acid sequence: CASSPSGGQGARSQPQHF.

There are a few counts of this clonotype. The rearrangement links TRBV6-1 to TRBJ1-5; D remains unclear. V shed 2 bases and J shed 0 bases, with 8 bases lying between them. Germline V CDR1 and CDR2: MNHNS, SASEGT. CDR3 length equals 15 residues. The CDR3 DNA reads TGTGCCAGCAGTGAATCGACAAATAGCAATCAGCCCCAGCATTTT. Protein sequence: CASSESTNSNQPQHF.

Of note for this clonotype: This sequence may be a read error, since a much larger clone differs from it by one base. The chain employs TRBV6-5 and TRBJ2-1, with D maybe TRBD2 (5 bases). This CDR3 comprises 14 residues. From germline, CDR1 is MNHEY and CDR2 SVGAGI. CDR3 DNA sequence: TGTGCCTGCAGTGAAACTCTTGGGAGTCCTGAGCAGTTCTTC. Its translation is CACSETLGSPEQFF.

By share of the sample, this clonotype is medium-sized. The CDR3 DNA reads TGTGCCAGCAGCTCCTCCGGGTTGGGGGAAGAGACCCAGTACTTC. Amino acid sequence: CASSSSGLGEETQYF. The chain combines TRBV5-4 with TRBJ2-5, with D possibly called TRBD1 or TRBD2 (5 bases each). Trimming took off 3 bases at V and 3 bases at J, with 15 bases between the two ends. This CDR3 region has 15 residues. Germline V CDR1 and CDR2: SGHNT, YYREEE (reference sequence).

This clonotype turned up a few times. The chain recombines TRBV5-1 with TRBJ2-5, with unresolved D. CDR1 is SGHRS, CDR2 YFSETQ, per germline. V was cut by 0 bases and J by 4 bases, with 16 bases left in between. This CDR3 has 16 residues. The chain's CDR3 is CASSLGGSPTTETQYF. The CDR3 bases are TGCGCCAGCAGCTTGGGTGGAAGTCCCACAACAGAGACCCAGTACTTC.

J is TRBJ2-4 and V is TRBV6-1; 12 bases map to TRBD1. Germline V gives CDR1 MNHNS, CDR2 SASEGT. V shed 8 bases, J shed 0 bases, and the junction held 5 bases outside the gene matches. The CDR3 has 16 amino acids. The CDR3 sequence: CASGPGQGAAKNIQYF. DNA for the CDR3: TGTGCCAGCGGCCCGGGACAGGGGGCAGCCAAAAACATTCAGTACTTC.

The chain combines TRBV5-6 with TRBJ2-7; 9 positions agree with TRBD1. Germline CDR1 reads SGHDT; CDR2 reads YYEEEE. V lost 2 bases, J lost 2 bases, and 2 bases stayed unmatched. This CDR3 has 14 amino acids. The chain's CDR3 is CASSFGQGTYEQYF. DNA of the CDR3: TGTGCCAGCAGCTTCGGACAGGGGACCTACGAGCAGTACTTC.

The rearrangement joins TRBV7-3 to TRBJ2-5, with D maybe TRBD1 (6 bases). The germline CDR1 and CDR2 sequences are SGHTA and FQGTGA. V gave up 5 bases and J gave up 4 bases, with 11 bases separating them. There are 13 residues in the CDR3. The CDR3 reads CASSTTGAETQYF. Here the CDR3 DNA reads TGTGCCAGCAGCACGACAGGCGCAGAGACCCAGTACTTC.

V gene TRBV20-1 combines with J gene TRBJ2-2; TRBD2 matches 8 bases. Germline CDR1 is DFQATT and CDR2 is SNEGSKA (reference sequence). This CDR3 comprises 16 residues. With 0 bases clipped from V and 4 bases from J, the junction kept 7 bases outside the gene matches. This chain's CDR3 is CSAREPGGPGTGELFF. The CDR3 bases are TGCAGTGCTAGAGAACCGGGAGGGCCGGGCACCGGGGAGCTGTTTTTT.

Only a few counts were recorded for this clonotype. This sequence joins TRBV7-2 and TRBJ2-5, with TRBD1 matching 7 bases. The CDR3 runs 15 residues. Germline CDR1 and CDR2: SGHTA and FQGNSA. V shed 5 bases, J shed 5 bases, and the junction held 11 bases outside the gene matches. CDR3 residues: CASSPQTGQGETQYF. CDR3 sequence (DNA): TGTGCCAGCAGCCCACAGACAGGGCAGGGGGAGACCCAGTACTTC.

This clonotype is deemed large. The chain joins TRBV5-5 to TRBJ2-3, with 7 bases lining up with TRBD1. V lost 2 bases to trimming and J lost 4 bases; unmatched junction nucleotides: 7. Germline CDR1 SGHKS, CDR2 YYEKEE (reference sequence). CDR3 length: 15 amino acids. The CDR3 DNA reads as TGTGCCAGCAGCTTAGGGGGCAGAAATGCAGATACGCAGTATTTT. Translating gives CASSLGGRNADTQYF.

Relative to its sample, this clonotype is medium-sized. The rearrangement uses TRBV6-2 or TRBV6-3 and TRBJ2-2, with 9 positions matching TRBD1. The CDR3 loop spans 15 amino acids. CDR1 MNHEY and CDR2 SVGEGT come from the germline V gene. The J segment lost 3 bases and the V segment lost 7 bases, leaving 6 bases of the junction unmatched. CDR3 DNA: TGTGCCAGCAACCTACAGGGGGCGCACACCGGGGAGCTGTTTTTT. Translating it yields CASNLQGAHTGELFF.

The rearrangement joins TRBV9 to TRBJ1-3, with unresolved D. V gave up 3 bases and J gave up 3 bases, with 13 bases separating them. The germline CDR1 and CDR2 sequences are SGDLS and YYNGEE. This CDR3 has 15 residues. This chain's CDR3 is CASSDRAYYGNTIYF. Written as DNA, the CDR3 is TGTGCCAGCAGCGACCGGGCCTACTATGGAAACACCATATATTTT.

The rearrangement uses TRBV5-6 and TRBJ1-5; D is unresolved. Trimming cost V 0 bases and J 0 bases, with 7 bases left between them. Germline-derived CDR1 and CDR2 are SGHDT and YYEEEE. The CDR3 sequence is 15 residues long. The CDR3 reads CASSLGGDSNQPQHF. CDR3 DNA sequence: TGTGCCAGCAGCTTGGGTGGGGATAGCAATCAGCCCCAGCATTTT.

This rearrangement joins TRBV2 to TRBJ2-3; perhaps TRBD2 as D (6 bases). Trimming took 5 bases from V and 0 from J, leaving 9 bases between them. The CDR3 is made up of 14 amino acids. The germline CDR1 and CDR2 sequences are SNHLY and FYNNEI. CDR3 nucleotide sequence: TGTGCCAGCAGTTTTAGCGGAAGCACAGATACGCAGTATTTT. Its translation: CASSFSGSTDTQYF.

Regarding this clonotype: Relative to the germline gene, one junction end is altered; a read error may explain this. The chain combines TRBV7-9 with TRBJ1-2; D is undetermined. This CDR3 is built from 15 residues. CDR1 and CDR2 from the germline V gene are SEHNR and FQNEAQ (reference sequence). CDR3 sequence: CACSLEDGRNYGYTF. DNA of the CDR3: TGTGCCTGCAGCTTAGAGGACGGCCGTAACTATGGCTACACCTTC.

The V and J genes are TRBV14 and TRBJ2-1; 11 nucleotides agree with TRBD2. The CDR3 is 18 residues long. Germline V CDR1 and CDR2: SGHDN, FVKESK. Unmatched junction bases numbered 14, after V lost 3 bases and J lost 7 bases. CDR3 DNA: TGTGCCAGCAGCCACAGGGGGCTAGCGGGGGGTTTTTCGAATGAGCAGTTCTTC. Translation: CASSHRGLAGGFSNEQFF. The full variable domain, rest sourced from reference TRBV14 and TRBJ2-1, is EAGVTQFPSHSVIEKGQTVTLRCDPISGHDNLYWYRRVMGKEIKFLLHFVKESKQDESGMPNNRFLAERTGGTYSTLKVQPAELEDSGVYFCASSHRGLAGGFSNEQFFGPGTRLTVL.

The chain links TRBV27 to TRBJ2-6; the match to TRBD1 covers 9 bases. Germline-derived CDR1 and CDR2 are MNHEY and SMNVEV (reference sequence). This CDR3 contains 15 residues. Losses at the gene ends were 6 bases for V and 11 bases for J; bases not matched to a gene: 11. The DNA of the CDR3 is TGTGCCAGCAGCAGGGACAGGGAGCCTACCGACGTCCTGACTTTC. Residues: CASSRDREPTDVLTF.

This sequence joins TRBV29-1 and TRBJ2-1; 9 bases agree with TRBD1. The CDR3 is made up of 12 amino acids. Germline V gene sequence: CDR1 SQVTM, CDR2 ANQGSEA. CDR3 sequence (DNA): TGCAGGGACAGGGGATGGGACAATGAGCAGTTCTTC. This gives the protein CRDRGWDNEQFF.

Comment on this clonotype: The germline gene is not matched at one end of the junction; a read error may be the cause. The chain carries TRBV11-1 and TRBJ2-1, with 10 nucleotides matching TRBD2. The CDR3 contains 19 residues. Germline-derived CDR1 and CDR2 are SGHAT and FQDESV (reference sequence). CDR3 region: CQQLNTSGNRAPSYNEQFF. CDR3 in DNA: TGCCAGCAGCTTAACACTAGCGGGAATAGAGCGCCTTCCTACAATGAGCAGTTCTTC.

This clonotype was found a few times. This chain joins TRBV10-3 and TRBJ1-1, with D perhaps TRBD1 (5 bases). This CDR3 spans 14 amino acids. The V and J ends lost 6 bases and 1 base respectively, with 12 bases between them. The germline V gene encodes CDR1 ENHRY and CDR2 SYGVKD. CDR3 sequence reads: CAIRKGRENTEAFF. The CDR3 DNA follows: TGTGCCATCAGGAAGGGACGGGAGAACACTGAAGCTTTCTTT.

The rearrangement links TRBV6-1 to TRBJ2-7; 8 bases map to TRBD1. The CDR3 sequence is 14 residues long. V was pared by 10 bases and J by 2 bases, with 10 bases of the junction left unmatched. Germline CDR1 reads MNHNS; CDR2 reads SASEGT. CDR3 coding DNA: TGTGCCACCGACAGGGGCGGTAGCACCTACGAGCAGTACTTC. It translates to CATDRGGSTYEQYF.

Within the sample, this clonotype is medium-sized. The CDR3 region is CAWSRRTEETEAFF. The CDR3 DNA reads as TGTGCCTGGAGTCGGCGAACGGAAGAGACTGAAGCTTTCTTT. The gene calls are TRBV30 and TRBJ1-1; D is unresolved. This CDR3 region has 14 residues. Germline CDR1 reads GTSNPN; CDR2 reads SVGIG (reference sequence). Trimming left V 2 bases short and J 5 bases short, with 15 bases between.

The CDR3 sequence is CVSSARLAGGRADTQYF. The DNA for the CDR3 is TGTGTTAGCAGTGCCCGACTAGCGGGGGGGCGGGCAGATACGCAGTATTTT. The chain links TRBV6-1 to TRBJ2-3, with TRBD2 matching 14 bases. The CDR3 spans 17 residues. Germline CDR1 reads MNHNS; CDR2 reads SASEGT.

Comments on this clonotype: A much larger clone is a single base away; this may be a read error. A read error is likely, as this CDR3 ends without the conserved phenylalanine or tryptophan. The chain has TRBV5-5 and TRBJ2-7; TRBD1 might be the D (6 bases). This CDR3 spans 12 amino acids. CDR1 is SGHKS and CDR2 is YYEKEE in the germline V gene (reference sequence). V shed 6 bases and J shed 1 base, with 8 bases lying between them. CDR3 sequence: CASTQGSYEQYL. CDR3 sequence (DNA): TGTGCCAGCACTCAGGGGTCCTACGAGCAGTACTTA.

By frequency in the sample, this clonotype is medium-sized. The chain recombines TRBV30 with TRBJ1-3; D is undetermined. The CDR3 spans 12 residues. The germline CDR1 and CDR2 sequences are GTSNPN and SVGIG (reference sequence). The V end lost 4 bases, the J end lost 4 bases, and 8 bases lay between the germline ends. The CDR3 region is CAWTSLGNTIYF. The CDR3 DNA sequence: TGTGCCTGGACCTCGCTCGGAAACACCATATATTTT.

By frequency in the sample, this clonotype is medium-sized (0.01 to 0.1%). This rearrangement joins TRBV7-9 to TRBJ1-2, with 10 bases lining up with TRBD1. CDR1 and CDR2 from the germline V gene are SEHNR and FQNEAQ (reference sequence). The CDR3 is 14 residues long. Trimming at V came to 5 bases and at J to 3 bases, leaving 3 bases not matched to a gene. The CDR3 sequence is CASSPGTGDYGYTF. Written as DNA, the CDR3 is TGTGCCAGCAGCCCAGGGACAGGGGACTATGGCTACACCTTC.

Written as DNA, the CDR3 is TGTGCCAGCAAGGGCCTTATAGCCGGGGAGACCCAGTACTTC. Translating gives CASKGLIAGETQYF. The rearrangement links TRBV2 to TRBJ2-5, with no clear D. The germline V and J ends were trimmed by 7 bases and 5 bases, with 17 bases remaining between them. Germline lookup yields CDR1 SNHLY and CDR2 FYNNEI. The CDR3 sequence is 14 residues long.

By sample fraction, this clonotype is medium-sized. The genes are TRBV6-6 and TRBJ2-7; TRBD1 matches 9 bases. Germline loops: CDR1 MNHNY, CDR2 SVGAGI (reference sequence). This CDR3 spans 15 amino acids. J was trimmed by 2 bases and V by 4 bases; bases with no gene match: 6. The DNA of the CDR3 is TGTGCCAGCAGTTTCGGGACAGGGACTACCTACGAGCAGTACTTC. It is translated as CASSFGTGTTYEQYF.

This clonotype is deemed medium-sized. The V and J genes are TRBV5-4 and TRBJ2-3; 9 nucleotides agree with TRBD1. Germline V gene lookup returns CDR1 SGHNT and CDR2 YYREEE (reference sequence). After removal of 4 bases from V and 0 bases from J, the junction contained 9 bases not matched to a gene. The CDR3 contains 17 residues. The CDR3 sequence: CASSHKGTGSSTDTQYF. The DNA for the CDR3 is TGTGCCAGCAGCCATAAAGGGACAGGGTCTAGCACAGATACGCAGTATTTT.

The rearrangement uses TRBV28 and TRBJ1-6; TRBD1 agrees at 7 bases. Germline values: CDR1 MDHEN, CDR2 SYDVKM. The CDR3 totals 13 residues. V was pared by 6 bases and J by 10 bases, with 6 bases of the junction left unmatched. CDR3: CASRPRQGSPLHF. In nucleotides, the CDR3 is TGTGCCAGCAGACCCCGACAGGGCTCACCCCTCCACTTT.